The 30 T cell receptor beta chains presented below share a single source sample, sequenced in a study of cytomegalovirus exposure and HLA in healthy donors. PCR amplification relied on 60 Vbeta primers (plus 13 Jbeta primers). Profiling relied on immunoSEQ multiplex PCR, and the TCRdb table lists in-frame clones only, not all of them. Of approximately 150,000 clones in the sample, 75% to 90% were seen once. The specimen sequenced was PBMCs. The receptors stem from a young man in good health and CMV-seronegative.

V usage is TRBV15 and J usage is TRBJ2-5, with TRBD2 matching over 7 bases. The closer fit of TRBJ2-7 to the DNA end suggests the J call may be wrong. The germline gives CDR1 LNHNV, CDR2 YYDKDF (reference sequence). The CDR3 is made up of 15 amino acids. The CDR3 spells CATSREPSGAYEQYF. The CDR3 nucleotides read TGTGCCACCAGCAGAGAACCCAGCGGGGCCTACGAGCAGTACTTC.

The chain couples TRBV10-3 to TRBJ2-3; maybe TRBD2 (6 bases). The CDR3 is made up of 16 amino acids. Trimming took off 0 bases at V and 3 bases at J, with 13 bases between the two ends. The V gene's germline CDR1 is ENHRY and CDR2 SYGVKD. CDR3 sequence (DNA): TGTGCCATCAGTGAGTCGGAGGGAATAGGAACAGATACGCAGTATTTT. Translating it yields CAISESEGIGTDTQYF.

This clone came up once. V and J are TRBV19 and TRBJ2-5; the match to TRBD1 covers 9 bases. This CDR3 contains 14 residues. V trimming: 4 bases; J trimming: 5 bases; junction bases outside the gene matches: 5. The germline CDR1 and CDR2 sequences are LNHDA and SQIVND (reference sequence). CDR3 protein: CASSTTGGRETQYF. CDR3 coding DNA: TGTGCCAGTAGTACGACAGGGGGGAGGGAGACCCAGTACTTC.

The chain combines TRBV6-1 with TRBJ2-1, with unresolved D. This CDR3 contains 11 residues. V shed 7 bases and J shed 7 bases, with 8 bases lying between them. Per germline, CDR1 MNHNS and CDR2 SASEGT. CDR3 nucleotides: TGTGCCAGCACCCAACAGAATGAGCAGTTCTTC. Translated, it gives CASTQQNEQFF.

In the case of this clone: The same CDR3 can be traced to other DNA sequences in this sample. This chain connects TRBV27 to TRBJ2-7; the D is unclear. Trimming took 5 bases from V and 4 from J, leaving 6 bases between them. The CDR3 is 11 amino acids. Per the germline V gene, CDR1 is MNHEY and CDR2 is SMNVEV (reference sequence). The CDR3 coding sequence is TGTGCCAGCAGTAGAGGATACGAGCAGTACTTC. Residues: CASSRGYEQYF.

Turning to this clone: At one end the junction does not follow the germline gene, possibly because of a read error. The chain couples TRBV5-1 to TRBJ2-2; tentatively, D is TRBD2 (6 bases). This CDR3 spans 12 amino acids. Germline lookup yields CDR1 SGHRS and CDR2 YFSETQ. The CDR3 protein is CASSLVTGGLFF. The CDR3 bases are TGCGCCAGCAGCTTGGTAACCGGGGGGCTGTTTTTT.

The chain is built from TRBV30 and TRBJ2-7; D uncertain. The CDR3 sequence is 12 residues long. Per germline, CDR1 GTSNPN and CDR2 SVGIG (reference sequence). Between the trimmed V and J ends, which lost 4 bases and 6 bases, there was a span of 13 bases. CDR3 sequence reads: CAWTSHHGEQYF. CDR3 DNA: TGTGCCTGGACATCACACCATGGCGAGCAGTACTTC.

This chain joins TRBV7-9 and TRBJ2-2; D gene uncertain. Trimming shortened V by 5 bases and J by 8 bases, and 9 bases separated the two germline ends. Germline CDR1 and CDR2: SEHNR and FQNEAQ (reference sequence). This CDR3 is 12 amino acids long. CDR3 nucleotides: TGTGCCAGCAGCCTCCAACAGGGGGAGCTGTTTTTT. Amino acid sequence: CASSLQQGELFF.

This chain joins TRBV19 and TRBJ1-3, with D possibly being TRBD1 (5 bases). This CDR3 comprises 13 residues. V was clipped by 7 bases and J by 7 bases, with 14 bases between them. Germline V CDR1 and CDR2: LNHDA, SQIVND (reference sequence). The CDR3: CASTRDPRNTIYF. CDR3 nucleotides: TGTGCCAGTACGCGGGACCCGAGGAACACCATATATTTT.

This chain's CDR3 is CASSLVGRGGRDEQFF. The CDR3 nucleotides read TGTGCCAGCAGCTTAGTCGGGCGGGGGGGCCGGGATGAGCAGTTCTTC. The chain uses TRBV7-8 and TRBJ2-1, with TRBD2 identical over 9 bases. Trimming took 1 base from V and 8 from J; bases not matched to a gene: 9. Germline CDR1 SGHVS, CDR2 FQNEAQ. This CDR3 is built from 16 residues.

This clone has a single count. Written as DNA, the CDR3 is TGTGCCAGCAGGAATGACAGGGGTTCTGATAATTCACCCCTCCACTTT. Protein: CASRNDRGSDNSPLHF. The gene calls are TRBV27 and TRBJ1-6, with 8 bases aligning to TRBD1. The J segment lost 5 bases and the V segment lost 6 bases, leaving 9 bases of the junction unmatched. The CDR3 spans 16 residues. The V gene's germline CDR1 is MNHEY and CDR2 SMNVEV (reference sequence).

The CDR3 coding sequence is TGTGCCAGTAGGTCGCCAGGGGAAGGGACTGAAAAACTGTTTTTT. Its translation: CASRSPGEGTEKLFF. The chain couples TRBV19 to TRBJ1-4; weak D call: TRBD1 (6 bases). This CDR3 is 15 amino acids long. Germline V CDR1 and CDR2: LNHDA, SQIVND (reference sequence). V was cut by 6 bases and J by 7 bases, with 18 bases left in between.

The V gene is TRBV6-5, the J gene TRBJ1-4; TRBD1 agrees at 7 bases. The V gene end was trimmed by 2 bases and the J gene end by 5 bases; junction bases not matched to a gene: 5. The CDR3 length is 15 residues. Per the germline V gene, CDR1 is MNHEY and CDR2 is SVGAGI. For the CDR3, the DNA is TGTGCCAGCAGTTACGGGGGGACAGTAAATGAAAAACTGTTTTTT. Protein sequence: CASSYGGTVNEKLFF.

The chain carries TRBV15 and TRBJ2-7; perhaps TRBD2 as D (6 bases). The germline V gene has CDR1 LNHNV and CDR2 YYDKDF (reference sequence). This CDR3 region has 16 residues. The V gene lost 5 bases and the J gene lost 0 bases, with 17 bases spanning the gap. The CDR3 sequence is CATSGGLTGSSYEQYF. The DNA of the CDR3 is TGTGCCACCAGCGGGGGACTTACAGGCAGCTCCTACGAGCAGTACTTC.

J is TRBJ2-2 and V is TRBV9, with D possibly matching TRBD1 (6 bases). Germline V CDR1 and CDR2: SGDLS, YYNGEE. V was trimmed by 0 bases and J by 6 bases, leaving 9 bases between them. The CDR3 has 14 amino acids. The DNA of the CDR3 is TGTGCCAGCAGCGTAGGTAACAGGGCCGGGGAGCTGTTTTTT. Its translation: CASSVGNRAGELFF.

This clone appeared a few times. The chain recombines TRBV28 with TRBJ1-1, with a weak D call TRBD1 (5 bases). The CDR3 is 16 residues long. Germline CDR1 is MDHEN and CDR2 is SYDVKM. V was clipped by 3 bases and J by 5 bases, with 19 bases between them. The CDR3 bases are TGTGCCAGCAGTTTTGCCTCAGGGAAGGGGCTTACTGAAGCTTTCTTT. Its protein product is CASSFASGKGLTEAFF.

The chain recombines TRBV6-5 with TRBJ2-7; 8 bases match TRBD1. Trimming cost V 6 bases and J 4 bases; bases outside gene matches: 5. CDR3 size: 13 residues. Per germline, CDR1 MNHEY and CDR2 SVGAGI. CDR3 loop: CASRPQGAYEQYF. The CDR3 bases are TGTGCCAGCAGGCCCCAGGGGGCATACGAGCAGTACTTC.

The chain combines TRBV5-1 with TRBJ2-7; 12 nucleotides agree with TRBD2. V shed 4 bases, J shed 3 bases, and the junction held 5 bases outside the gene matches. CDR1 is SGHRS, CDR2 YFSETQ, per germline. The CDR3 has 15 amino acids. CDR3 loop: CASSLRTSGDYEQYF. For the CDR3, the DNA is TGCGCCAGCAGCCTGCGGACTAGCGGGGACTACGAGCAGTACTTC. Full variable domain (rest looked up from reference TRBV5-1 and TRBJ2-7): KAGVTQTPRYLIKTRGQQVTLSCSPISGHRSVSWYQQTPGQGLQFLFEYFSETQRNKGNFPGRFSGRQFSNSRSEMNVSTLELGDSALYLCASSLRTSGDYEQYFGPGTRLTVT.

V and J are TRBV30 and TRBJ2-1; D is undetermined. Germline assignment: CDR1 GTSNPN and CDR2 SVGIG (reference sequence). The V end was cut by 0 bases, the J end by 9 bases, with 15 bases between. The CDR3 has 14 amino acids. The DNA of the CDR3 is TGTGCCTGGAGTGTCCGCCCTGATAACAGTGAGCAGTTCTTC. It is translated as CAWSVRPDNSEQFF.

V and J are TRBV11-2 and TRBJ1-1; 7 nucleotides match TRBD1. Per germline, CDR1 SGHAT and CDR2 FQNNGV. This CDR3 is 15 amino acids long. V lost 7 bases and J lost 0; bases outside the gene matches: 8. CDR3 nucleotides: TGTGCCAGCACCGAAAAACAGGGGATGAACACTGAAGCTTTCTTT. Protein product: CASTEKQGMNTEAFF.

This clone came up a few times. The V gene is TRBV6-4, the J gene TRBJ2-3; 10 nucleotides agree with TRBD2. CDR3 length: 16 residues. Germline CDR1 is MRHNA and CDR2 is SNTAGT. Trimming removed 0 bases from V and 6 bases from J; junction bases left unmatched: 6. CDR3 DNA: TGTGCCAGCAGTGACTCAGCTAGCGGGGGCGGGGATACGCAGTATTTT. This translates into CASSDSASGGGDTQYF.

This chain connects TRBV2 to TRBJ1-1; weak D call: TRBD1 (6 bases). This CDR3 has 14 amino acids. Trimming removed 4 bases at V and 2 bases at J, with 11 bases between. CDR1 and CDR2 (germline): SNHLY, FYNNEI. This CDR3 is CASSAGRGNTEAFF. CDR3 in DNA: TGTGCCAGCAGTGCTGGCAGGGGAAACACTGAAGCTTTCTTT.

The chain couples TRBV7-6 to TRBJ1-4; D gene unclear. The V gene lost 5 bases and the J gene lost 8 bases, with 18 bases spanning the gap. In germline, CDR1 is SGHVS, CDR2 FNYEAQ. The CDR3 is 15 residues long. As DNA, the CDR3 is TGTGCCAGCAGCCCTGAGGTGGGAGGTCACGAAAAACTGTTTTTT. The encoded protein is CASSPEVGGHEKLFF.

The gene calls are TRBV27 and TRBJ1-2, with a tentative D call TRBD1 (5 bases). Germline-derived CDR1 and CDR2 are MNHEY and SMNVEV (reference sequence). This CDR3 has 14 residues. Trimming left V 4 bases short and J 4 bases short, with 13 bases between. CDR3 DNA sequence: TGTGCCAGCAGTTACACTGGACAACCCTATGGCTACACCTTC. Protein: CASSYTGQPYGYTF.

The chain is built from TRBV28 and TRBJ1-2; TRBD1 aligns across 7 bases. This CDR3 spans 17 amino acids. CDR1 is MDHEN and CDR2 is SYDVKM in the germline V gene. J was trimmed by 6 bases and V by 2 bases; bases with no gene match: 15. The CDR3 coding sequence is TGTGCCAGCAGTTTAGGGGCAGGGGGGATTAGAGAGGATGGCTACACCTTC. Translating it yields CASSLGAGGIREDGYTF.

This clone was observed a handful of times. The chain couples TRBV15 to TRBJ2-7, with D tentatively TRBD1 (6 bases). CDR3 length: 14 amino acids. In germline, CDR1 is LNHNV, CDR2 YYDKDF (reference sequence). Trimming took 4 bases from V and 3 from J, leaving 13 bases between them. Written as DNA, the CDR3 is TGTGCCACCAGCACCGGGACACTGGGCTACGAGCAGTACTTC. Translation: CATSTGTLGYEQYF.

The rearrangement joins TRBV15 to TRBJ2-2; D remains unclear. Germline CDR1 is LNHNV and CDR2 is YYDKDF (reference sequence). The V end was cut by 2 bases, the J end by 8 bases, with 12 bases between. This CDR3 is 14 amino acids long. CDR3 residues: CATSRSPARGELFF. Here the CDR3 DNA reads TGTGCCACCAGCAGATCACCCGCTAGGGGGGAGCTGTTTTTT. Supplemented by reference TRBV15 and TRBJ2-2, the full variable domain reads DAMVIQNPRYQVTQFGKPVTLSCSQTLNHNVMYWYQQKSSQAPKLLFHYYDKDFNNEADTPDNFQSRRPNTSFCFLDIRSPGLGDTAMYLCATSRSPARGELFFGEGSRLTVL.

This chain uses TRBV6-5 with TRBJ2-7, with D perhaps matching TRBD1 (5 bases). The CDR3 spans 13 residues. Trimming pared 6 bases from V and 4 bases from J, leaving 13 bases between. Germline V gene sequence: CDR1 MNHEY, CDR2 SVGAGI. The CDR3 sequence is CASSRTSLYEQYF. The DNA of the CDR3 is TGTGCCAGCAGCAGGACATCATTATACGAGCAGTACTTC.

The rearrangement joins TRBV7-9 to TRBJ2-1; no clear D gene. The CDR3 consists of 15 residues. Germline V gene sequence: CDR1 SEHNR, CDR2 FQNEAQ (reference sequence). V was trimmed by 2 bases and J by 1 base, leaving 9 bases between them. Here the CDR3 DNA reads TGTGCCAGCAGCTTAAATCCAGGATCCTACAATGAGCAGTTCTTC. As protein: CASSLNPGSYNEQFF.

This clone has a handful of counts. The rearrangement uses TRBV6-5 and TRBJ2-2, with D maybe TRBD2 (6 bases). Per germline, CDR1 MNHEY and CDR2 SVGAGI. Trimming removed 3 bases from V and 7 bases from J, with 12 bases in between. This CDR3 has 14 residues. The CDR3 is CASSYLGGYGELFF. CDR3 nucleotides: TGTGCCAGCAGTTATCTCGGAGGGTACGGGGAGCTGTTTTTT.